The entry that follows covers one TCR beta chain sequence. V gave up 6 bases and J gave up 1 base; unmatched junction bases: 3. Per germline, CDR1 MNHNS and CDR2 SASEGT. This CDR3 is built from 13 residues. The data were taken from a study of cytomegalovirus exposure and HLA in healthy donors. The PCR ran on 60 Vbeta and 13 Jbeta primers. Sequencing used immunoSEQ multiplex PCR; TCRdb keeps in-frame clones, though not all of them. The table includes 100,000 or so clones, more than 80% detected once. The TCR comes from a man aged 18-30 years in good health and CMV-seronegative. The genes are TRBV6-1 and TRBJ2-7; TRBD1 matches at 7 bases. The sequencing sample was made of PBMCs. The CDR3 DNA follows: TGTGCCAGCAGGGGACAGAATTCCTACGAGCAGTACTTC. Translated: CASRGQNSYEQYF.